The present entry profiles one TCR beta chain with its context. The antigen remains unidentified. This record comes from a study of identifying expanded T cells in peripheral blood. Findings and caveats of the study: Clone count variance between roughly 2-week samples rose with total template count. Approximately 1.1 clones differed between technical replicates, versus approximately 17 and 20 over time.

Assay: immunoSEQ multiplex PCR; the TCRdb copy retains only in-frame clones and omits some. The repertoire holds about 130,000 clones, with 65% to 90% as singletons. CDR1 and CDR2 (germline): MNHEY, SMNVEV (reference sequence). V lost 4 bases, J lost 5 bases, and 9 bases stayed unmatched. The CDR3 is 17 amino acids. This clonotype originated in a person aged 18 to 75 in good health. The rearrangement uses TRBV27 and TRBJ2-3; 13 nucleotides agree with TRBD2. Sequences were obtained from blood. This CDR3 is CASSSQLAGGPRDTQYF. DNA of the CDR3: TGTGCCAGCAGTTCCCAACTAGCGGGGGGGCCGAGAGATACGCAGTATTTT.